One T cell receptor beta chain is described in this entry. The antigen remains unidentified. These data come from a study of lymphopenia after photon versus proton radiotherapy. Sequencing was performed with immunoSEQ multiplex PCR; in TCRdb, only in-frame clones are kept and a portion is missing. The data contain around 150,000 clones, roughly nine tenths of them seen just once; the ten biggest clones take up about 4.7%. Study results and limitations: Relative stability marked proton patients; photon patients lost diversity and naive cells. Oligoclonal CD8+ Temra expansion after nadir drove photon patients' diversity drop.

Trimming took off 0 bases at V and 5 bases at J, with 8 bases between the two ends. This CDR3 comprises 14 residues. The germline V gene encodes CDR1 SGHAT and CDR2 FQNNGV. The chain carries TRBV11-2 and TRBJ1-5; D unclear. The sample consisted of peripheral blood, taken from a patient treated with photon-based radiotherapy. The sequence came from a man aged 50 to 60 with gastric cancer. The CDR3 sequence is CASSLDYRYQPQHF. In DNA form, the CDR3 reads TGTGCCAGCAGCTTAGATTACAGATATCAGCCCCAGCATTTT.